This T cell receptor (beta chain) was captured in a study of immune cell composition in non-small cell lung cancer. Method: immunoSEQ multiplex PCR; TCRdb's copy keeps in-frame clones and lacks some. This sample has under 7,000 clones, with over 65% found just once. The normal lung sample lay at least 3 cm, and maximally far, from the tumour. DNA was extracted from unsorted cell suspensions stored frozen. This clone is a singleton in its sample. What it binds is unknown. CDR1 and CDR2 from the germline V gene are SGHTA and FQGTGA. Trimming took off 0 bases at V and 5 bases at J, with 8 bases between the two ends. This CDR3 comprises 14 residues. Regarding the study as a whole: Clones >0.5% enriched in tumour were rarer in adenocarcinoma (around 33%) than squamous (approximately 75%). In adenocarcinoma, maximal tumour-associated clone frequency tracked TIL tumour reactivity. Tumour-reactive clones were not shown to match dominant in vivo tumour clones.

This clonotype was obtained from a human donor with non-small cell lung cancer. The V and J genes are TRBV7-3 and TRBJ2-1; D may be TRBD1 (6 bases). The specimen sequenced was non-adjacent lung tissue. CDR3 residues: CASSLTQGNNEQFF. The CDR3 DNA reads TGTGCCAGCAGCTTAACGCAGGGGAACAATGAGCAGTTCTTC.